This TCR beta chain emerged from a study of shared clonotypes between healthy human individuals. CDR1 and CDR2 from the germline V gene are SNHLY and FYNNEI. This CDR3 is 14 amino acids long. Trimming at V came to 7 bases and at J to 5 bases, leaving 5 bases not matched to a gene. In replicate PCRs of unsorted PBMC, about 300 ng DNA, 31,000 or so T cell genomes, was used. Unsorted PBMC DNA underwent sequencing on ten immunoSEQ deep assay plates. Sequencing was performed with immunoSEQ multiplex PCR; in TCRdb, only in-frame clones are kept and a portion is missing. The data contain about 470,000 clones, 79% of them seen just once; the ten biggest clones take up 13%. Healthy adults negative for HIV, lacking recent acute infections or vaccinations, served as donors. Study-wide findings and caveats: Clonotype sharing among donors was thought likely to change with sequencing depth.

With respect to this clone: Its specificity is unknown.

The sequence derives from a woman in her forties in good health. Some clones in this sample may be carry-over from other donors' samples. The genes are TRBV2 and TRBJ2-2; 9 bases are shared with TRBD2. The sequenced sample consisted of PBMCs. The CDR3 spells CASMGGRGTGELFF. The CDR3 region has the DNA TGTGCCAGCATGGGCGGGAGGGGTACCGGGGAGCTGTTTTTT.